The 2 T cell receptor beta chains below come from one sample, sequenced in a study of blood T cells in healthy people across ages. Combining a sample-barcoded 5' primer with a J-beta primer mix, a second PCR ran for 7 to 11 cycles. TCRdb fed the 5' RACE reads into MiXCR, producing one record per CDR3 protein. Of roughly 800,000 distinct CDR3 sequences in the sample, roughly 34% are singletons; the top ten hold 10% to 15%. Specimen: blood. The receptors were gathered from a man aged 18 to 35 in good health.

This chain connects TRBV4-2 to TRBJ1-2; 9 positions match TRBD1. The V segment lost 0 bases and the J segment 6 bases; nucleotides outside the gene matches: 8. Germline loops: CDR1 LGHNA, CDR2 YNFKEQ. This CDR3 comprises 16 residues. The CDR3 DNA follows: TGTGCCAGCAGCCAAGATTTGGGACAGGGTACGAATGGCTACACCTTC. As protein: CASSQDLGQGTNGYTF.

The chain links TRBV3-1 to TRBJ2-2; TRBD2 aligns across 16 bases. V lost 0 bases, J lost 6 bases, and 1 base stayed unmatched. This CDR3 is 17 amino acids long. Germline-derived CDR1 and CDR2 are LGHDT and YNNKEL (reference sequence). In nucleotides, the CDR3 is TGTGCCAGCAGCCAAGAGGGACTAGCGGGGGGGTCCGGGGAGCTGTTTTTT. Its translation: CASSQEGLAGGSGELFF.